One T cell receptor (beta chain) is described in this entry. Its antigen has not been determined. One junction end does not reproduce the germline sequence, and a read error may be involved. At diagnosis, peripheral blood, uninvolved tumor-adjacent lung and tumor were collected and were preserved as a mix of fresh-frozen and FFPE material. Blood samples were analyzed as peripheral blood mononuclear cells for TCR repertoire profiling. From the cysteine up to the phenylalanine, the CDR3 has a length of 18 residues. Only CDR3 DNA is held: 54 bases, read in frame from base 1. The germline V gene provides CDR1 KGHSH and CDR2 LQKENI. The data are from a study of T cells in localized non-small cell lung cancer (TCRdb year 2020). Regarding the research as a whole: The study examined T cell repertoires in a few hundred patients with early-stage NSCLC and compared tumors with uninvolved tumor-adjacent lungs. Of the NSCLC patients, over 120 were male and roughly 100 were female, and the mean age was about 69 years. The cohort was made up of around 250 treatment-naive NSCLC patients whose localized lung tumors had been resected. Summary of the overall study and its limitations: A median of 57 of the top 100 tumor clones turned up in the paired uninvolved adjacent lung, and 25 to 35 of those clones also ranked among the top 100 of that same adjacent lung. Higher T cell density in blood was associated with longer overall survival, whereas higher clonality in adjacent lung was associated with shorter survival. Uninvolved tumor-adjacent lung showed the highest T cell clonality, higher than tumor, which suggests more focused antigenic responses in the uninvolved tumor-adjacent lung. Because the study design was exploratory, TCR variables were selected using unadjusted p-values without false-discovery rate correction. Because multi-region tumor sequencing was not performed, intratumor heterogeneity could not be ruled out.

TCR beta CDR3 regions were sequenced from DNA using the immunoSEQ Assay. As for the original processing: To compute T cell density, TCR beta template counts were normalized to usable DNA, which was estimated by amplifying housekeeping genes. The preseqR package was used to estimate richness by extrapolating to 400,000 templates for PBMC samples and to 120,000 templates for tissue samples. Clonality was calculated as one minus Pielou's evenness. To identify tissue-enriched TCRs, differential abundance testing was run on productive amino-acid clonotypes with a minimum total count of 5 and an alpha of 0.1. The Jaccard Index and the Morisita Overlap Index were used to measure how much the repertoires overlapped between compartments. GLIPH grouped TCR beta CDR3s together with public tetramer-defined viral CDR3s, and a viral motif had to include at least three viral sequences and show V-gene enrichment. TCRdb provides this immuneACCESS table in a form limited to in-frame rearrangements. Some clones are lacking; in checked studies, under half of them reflect an unresolved V gene, and why the rest are absent is not known. V, J and clone size reflect that table, while D and trimming were determined from the DNA. The sample contains about 24,000 clones, roughly 87% of them found a single time. The ten largest account for over 25% of the sample.

The chain is made from TRBV18 and TRBJ1-1, with 10 bases aligning to TRBD1. Source: peripheral blood, taken before any cancer treatment. The source is a male donor aged 60 or older with stage I squamous cell lung carcinoma. The CDR3 corresponds to CASSPRDRGGGANTEVFF. The DNA is as follows: TGTGCCAGCTCACCACGGGACAGGGGCGGAGGGGCGAACACTGAAGTTTTCTTT.